The clone carrying this TCR beta chain appeared many times. Its target is unknown. Regions amplified from RNA transcripts were the TCR beta CDR3 regions. The study used the HTBI primer set for a first-round RT-PCR of the TCR CDR3. TCRdb used MiXCR to reprocess the multiplex PCR reads, holding one entry per CDR3 protein. The table lists 700,000 or so distinct CDR3 sequences, 16% of them singletons. The authors obtained PBMCs from over 7.5 ml of fresh peripheral blood. The data were obtained in a study of T cells in Graves' hyperthyroidism and ophthalmopathy. Broader study findings: Most expanded thyroid clonotypes above 0.001 recurred in blood.

This sequence originates from a man aged 18 to 35 with Graves' hyperthyroidism. Sequences were obtained from blood.

CDR3 nucleotide sequence: TGTGCCAGCTCACCGTTGGTGGGTGGCAATCAGCCCCAGCATTTT. Its translation is CASSPLVGGNQPQHF. The chain carries TRBV18 and TRBJ1-5; the D is unclear. CDR3 length equals 15 residues. Germline V lookup: CDR1 KGHSH, CDR2 LQKENI. Trimming took 3 bases from V and 2 from J, leaving 11 bases between them. Looking up the rest from reference TRBV18 and TRBJ1-5 gives the full variable domain: NAGVMQNPRHLVRRRGQEARLRCSPMKGHSHVYWYRQLPEEGLKFMVYLQKENIIDESGMPKERFSAEFPKEGPSILRIQQVVRGDSAAYFCASSPLVGGNQPQHFGDGTRLSIL.